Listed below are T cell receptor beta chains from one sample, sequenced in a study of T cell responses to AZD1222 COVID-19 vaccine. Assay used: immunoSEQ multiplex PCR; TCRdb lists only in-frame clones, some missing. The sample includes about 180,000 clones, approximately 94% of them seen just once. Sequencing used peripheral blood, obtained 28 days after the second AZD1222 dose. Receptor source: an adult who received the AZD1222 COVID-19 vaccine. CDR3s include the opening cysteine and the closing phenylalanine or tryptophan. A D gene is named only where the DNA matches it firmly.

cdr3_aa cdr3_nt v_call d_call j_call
CASRIGSWLAGGTGELFF TGTGCCAGCAGGATAGGTAGTTGGCTAGCGGGGGGCACCGGGGAGCTGTTTTTT TRBV6-7 TRBD2 TRBJ2-2
CASSVAGTGELFF TGTGCCAGCAGCGTAGCGGGGACCGGGGAGCTGTTTTTT TRBV9 . TRBJ2-2
CASSLGPVAFF TGTGCCAGCAGTTTAGGTCCGGTGGCTTTCTTT TRBV12-3/TRBV12-4 . TRBJ1-1
CAIRWNNEQFF TGTGCCATCAGGTGGAATAATGAGCAGTTCTTC TRBV10-3 . TRBJ2-1
CASSVGQSTEAFF TGTGCCAGCAGCGTCGGACAGAGCACTGAAGCTTTCTTT TRBV9 . TRBJ1-1
CASSERSRQSQETQYF TGTGCCAGTAGTGAGAGATCTCGACAGTCTCAAGAGACCCAGTACTTC TRBV19 . TRBJ2-5
CASRRGLMSDTQYF TGTGCCAGCAGACGGGGGTTGATGTCAGATACGCAGTATTTT TRBV6-5 . TRBJ2-3
CASQPGYYGYTF TGTGCCAGCCAGCCAGGATACTATGGCTACACCTTC TRBV2 . TRBJ1-2
CASSPVRDTSTDTQYF TGTGCCAGCTCACCGGTCAGAGATACTAGCACAGATACGCAGTATTTT TRBV18 . TRBJ2-3
CASSLLDFYTF TGTGCCAGCAGTTTATTGGACTTCTACACCTTC TRBV28 . TRBJ1-2
CASSLRSGINNEQFF TGTGCCAGCAGCTTAAGGTCTGGGATCAACAATGAGCAGTTCTTC TRBV11-3 . TRBJ2-1
CASSREGTSYTEAFF TGTGCCAGCAGCCGAGAGGGGACAAGCTACACTGAAGCTTTCTTT TRBV11-2 . TRBJ1-1